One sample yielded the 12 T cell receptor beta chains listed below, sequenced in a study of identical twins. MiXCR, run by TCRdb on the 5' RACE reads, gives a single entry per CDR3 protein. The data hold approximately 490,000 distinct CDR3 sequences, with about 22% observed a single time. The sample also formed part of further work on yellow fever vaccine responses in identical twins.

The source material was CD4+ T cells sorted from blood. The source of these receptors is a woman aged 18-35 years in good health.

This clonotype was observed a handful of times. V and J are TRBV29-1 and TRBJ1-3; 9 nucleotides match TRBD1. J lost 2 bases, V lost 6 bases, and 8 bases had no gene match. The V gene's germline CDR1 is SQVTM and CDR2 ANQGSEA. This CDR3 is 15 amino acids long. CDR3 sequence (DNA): TGCAGCGTGAGACAAGACAGGGGGACTGGAAACACCATATATTTT. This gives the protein CSVRQDRGTGNTIYF.

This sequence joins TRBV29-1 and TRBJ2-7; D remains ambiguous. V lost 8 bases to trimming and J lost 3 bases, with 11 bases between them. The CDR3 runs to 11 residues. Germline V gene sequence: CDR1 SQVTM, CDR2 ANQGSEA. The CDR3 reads CSIWHNYEQYF. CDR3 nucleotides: TGCAGCATCTGGCACAACTACGAGCAGTACTTC.

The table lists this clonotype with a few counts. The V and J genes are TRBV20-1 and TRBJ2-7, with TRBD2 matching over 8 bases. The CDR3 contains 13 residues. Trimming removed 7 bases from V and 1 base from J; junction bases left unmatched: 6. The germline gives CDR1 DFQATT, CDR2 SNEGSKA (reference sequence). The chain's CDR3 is CSVIAGKSYEQYF. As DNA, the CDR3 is TGCAGTGTTATAGCGGGAAAATCCTACGAGCAGTACTTC.

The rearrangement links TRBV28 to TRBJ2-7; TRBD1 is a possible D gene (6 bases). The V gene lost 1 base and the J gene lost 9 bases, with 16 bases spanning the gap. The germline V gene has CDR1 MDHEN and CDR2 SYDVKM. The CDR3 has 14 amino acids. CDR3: CASSLSSRGIGQYV. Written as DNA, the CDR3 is TGTGCCAGCAGTTTATCCAGCAGGGGAATCGGGCAGTACGTC.

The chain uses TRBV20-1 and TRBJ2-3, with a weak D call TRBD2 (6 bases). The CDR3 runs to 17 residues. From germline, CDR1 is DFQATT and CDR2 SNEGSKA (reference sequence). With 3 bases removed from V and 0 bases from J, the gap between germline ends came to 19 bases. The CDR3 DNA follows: TGCAGTGCTAGTCCCCCCATGGGGGGTCCTAGCACAGATACGCAGTATTTT. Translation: CSASPPMGGPSTDTQYF.

The CDR3 DNA reads as TGCGCCAGCAGCACCGCCGGACTAGCGGAAGAGACCCAGTACTTC. It codes for CASSTAGLAEETQYF. This chain connects TRBV5-1 to TRBJ2-5; 10 bases are a match to TRBD2. The CDR3 is made up of 15 amino acids. Trimming at V came to 4 bases and at J to 3 bases, leaving 6 bases not matched to a gene. Germline CDR1 reads SGHRS; CDR2 reads YFSETQ.

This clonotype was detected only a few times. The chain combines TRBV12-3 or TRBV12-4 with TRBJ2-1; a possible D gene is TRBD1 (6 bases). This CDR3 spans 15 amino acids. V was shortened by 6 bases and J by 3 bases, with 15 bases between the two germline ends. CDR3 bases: TGTGCCAGCAGGCCGGGGACAACCGTCTACAATGAGCAGTTCTTC. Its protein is CASRPGTTVYNEQFF.

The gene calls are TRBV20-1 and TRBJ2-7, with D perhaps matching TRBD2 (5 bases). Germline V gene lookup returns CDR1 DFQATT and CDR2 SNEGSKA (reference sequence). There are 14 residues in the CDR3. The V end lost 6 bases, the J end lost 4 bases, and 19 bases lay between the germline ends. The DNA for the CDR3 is TGCAGTGCCCCATCGCTAGCCGGGAAGTACGAGCAGTACTTC. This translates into CSAPSLAGKYEQYF.

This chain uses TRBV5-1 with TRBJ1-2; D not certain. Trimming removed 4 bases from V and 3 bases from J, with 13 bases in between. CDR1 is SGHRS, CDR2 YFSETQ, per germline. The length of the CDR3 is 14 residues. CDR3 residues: CASSPMSDYYGYTF. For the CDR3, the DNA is TGCGCCAGCAGCCCTATGAGTGATTACTATGGCTACACCTTC.

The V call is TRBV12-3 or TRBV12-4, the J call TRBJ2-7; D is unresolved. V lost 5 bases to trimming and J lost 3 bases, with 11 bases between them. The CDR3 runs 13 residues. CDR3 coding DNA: TGTGCCAGCAGTCTCCCCCCCGACTACGAGCAGTACTTC. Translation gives CASSLPPDYEQYF.

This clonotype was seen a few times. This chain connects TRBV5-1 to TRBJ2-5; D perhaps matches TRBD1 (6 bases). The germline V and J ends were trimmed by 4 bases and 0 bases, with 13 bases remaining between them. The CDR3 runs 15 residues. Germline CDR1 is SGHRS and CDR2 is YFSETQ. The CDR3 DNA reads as TGCGCCAGCAGCCCTATAACAGGGAACCAAGAGACCCAGTACTTC. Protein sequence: CASSPITGNQETQYF. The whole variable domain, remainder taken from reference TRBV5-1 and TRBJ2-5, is KAGVTQTPRYLIKTRGQQVTLSCSPISGHRSVSWYQQTPGQGLQFLFEYFSETQRNKGNFPGRFSGRQFSNSRSEMNVSTLELGDSALYLCASSPITGNQETQYFGPGTRLLVL.

CDR3 coding DNA: TGTGCCAGCAGGACCAAACAGGGAGAAGGGTACTCTGGGGCCAACGTCCTGACTTTC. It encodes CASRTKQGEGYSGANVLTF. The gene calls are TRBV27 and TRBJ2-6, with a tentative D call TRBD1 (6 bases). V lost 6 bases and J 0 bases, leaving 21 bases between the germline ends. The CDR3 has 19 amino acids. CDR1 and CDR2 (germline): MNHEY, SMNVEV (reference sequence).